This passage covers 5 T cell receptor beta chains from one sample sequenced in a study of T cell changes during pregnancy in multiple sclerosis. Profiling relied on immunoSEQ multiplex PCR, and the TCRdb table lists in-frame clones only, not all of them. Here the sample spans about 27,000 clones, about 90% being singletons. The sequencing used CD8+ T cells from peripheral blood mononuclear cells, collected in the second trimester of pregnancy. The source of these receptors is a female donor with multiple sclerosis, enrolled in a pregnancy study.

This clone came up a few times. This sample includes further DNA sequences coding for the same CDR3. This chain joins TRBV5-1 and TRBJ2-1; 8 nucleotides agree with TRBD1. V dropped 0 bases and J dropped 2; count of bases not matched to a gene: 4. The CDR3 has 16 residues. Germline CDR1 and CDR2: SGHRS and YFSETQ. For the CDR3, the DNA is TGCGCCAGCAGCTTGGCCGCAGGGGGCCCCTACAATGAGCAGTTCTTC. This codes for CASSLAAGGPYNEQFF.

This clone was recorded once. The chain combines TRBV6-1 with TRBJ2-5, with 7 bases matching TRBD2. The germline CDR1 and CDR2 sequences are MNHNS and SASEGT. V lost 1 base and J lost 1; bases outside the gene matches: 6. This CDR3 has 16 residues. This CDR3 reads CASSEVSGGVQETQYF. The CDR3 DNA is TGTGCCAGCAGTGAAGTATCGGGGGGTGTCCAAGAGACCCAGTACTTC.

The rearrangement links TRBV7-9 to TRBJ2-7; 12 bases line up with TRBD1. The CDR3 is made up of 14 amino acids. Germline V gene sequence: CDR1 SEHNR, CDR2 FQNEAQ (reference sequence). V gave up 1 base and J gave up 7 bases; unmatched junction bases: 2. CDR3 DNA: TGTGCCAGCAGCTTAGGGGACAGGGGGCGGGAGCAGTACTTC. Translating it yields CASSLGDRGREQYF.

The chain recombines TRBV2 with TRBJ1-2; 8 bases fit TRBD1. The length of the CDR3 is 15 residues. Germline assignment: CDR1 SNHLY and CDR2 FYNNEI. J lost 0 bases, V lost 6 bases, and 6 bases had no gene match. The CDR3 protein is CASSGQGLANYGYTF. The CDR3 DNA is TGTGCCAGCAGCGGACAGGGTTTAGCTAACTATGGCTACACCTTC. The variable domain in full, completed from reference TRBV2 and TRBJ1-2, reads EPEVTQTPSHQVTQMGQEVILRCVPISNHLYFYWYRQILGQKVEFLVSFYNNEISEKSEIFDDQFSVERPDGSNFTLKIRSTKLEDSAMYFCASSGQGLANYGYTFGSGTRLTVV.

The CDR3 sequence: CASSVDAGVHNEQFF. CDR3 coding DNA: TGTGCCAGCAGCGTAGATGCGGGGGTCCACAATGAGCAGTTCTTC. The chain joins TRBV9 to TRBJ2-1; TRBD2 matches at 7 bases. Germline V gene data show CDR1 as SGDLS and CDR2 as YYNGEE. The V segment lost 0 bases and the J segment 5 bases; nucleotides outside the gene matches: 5. This CDR3 contains 15 residues.